These 19 T cell receptor beta chains were all obtained from the same sample, sequenced in a study of T cell responses to AZD1222 COVID-19 vaccine. Sequenced by immunoSEQ multiplex PCR; TCRdb stores in-frame clones only, minus some. The profile shows approximately 71,000 clones, roughly 90% of them singletons. The source was peripheral blood, collected on day 0 of AZD1222 vaccination. These TCRs come from an adult in good health.

This chain connects TRBV5-4 to TRBJ2-1; D not resolved. The germline V and J ends were trimmed by 2 bases and 1 base, with 13 bases remaining between them. Germline assignment: CDR1 SGHNT and CDR2 YYREEE (reference sequence). The CDR3 totals 16 residues. The CDR3 is CASSFGLGGSYNEQFF. For the CDR3, the DNA is TGTGCCAGCAGCTTTGGATTGGGTGGTTCCTACAATGAGCAGTTCTTC. The full variable domain, with the rest looked up from reference TRBV5-4 and TRBJ2-1, is ETGVTQSPTHLIKTRGQQVTLRCSSQSGHNTVSWYQQALGQGPQFIFQYYREEENGRGNFPPRFSGLQFPNYSSELNVNALELDDSALYLCASSFGLGGSYNEQFFGPGTRLTVL.

The rearrangement joins TRBV6-5 to TRBJ2-3; unclear D gene. CDR3 size: 14 residues. V lost 10 bases to trimming and J lost 3 bases, with 17 bases between them. Germline V gene sequence: CDR1 MNHEY, CDR2 SVGAGI. DNA of the CDR3: TGTGCCACCTCTCAGGTTTTTACGACAGATACGCAGTATTTT. As protein: CATSQVFTTDTQYF.

This chain links TRBV19 with TRBJ1-2; possible D gene TRBD1, 5 bases. V was trimmed by 4 bases and J by 5 bases, leaving 11 bases between them. Germline V gene lookup returns CDR1 LNHDA and CDR2 SQIVND (reference sequence). The CDR3 has 13 amino acids. The CDR3 DNA sequence: TGTGCCAGTAGTAGGGACTGGAGGTATGGCTACACCTTC. This translates into CASSRDWRYGYTF.

The gene calls are TRBV28 and TRBJ2-6; no firm D call. V was clipped by 2 bases and J by 0 bases, with 11 bases between them. CDR1 MDHEN and CDR2 SYDVKM come from the germline V gene. This CDR3 spans 17 amino acids. The CDR3 sequence is CASSLVSGASGANVLTF. The CDR3, as DNA: TGTGCCAGCAGTTTAGTTTCGGGTGCCTCTGGGGCCAACGTCCTGACTTTC.

This clone was seen only once. The V gene is TRBV19, the J gene TRBJ2-7; 9 positions agree with TRBD1. Germline V gene sequence: CDR1 LNHDA, CDR2 SQIVND (reference sequence). The CDR3 covers 15 residues. The V and J ends lost 1 base and 5 bases, in that order; junction bases with no gene match: 6. The CDR3 reads CASSIGDRGTDEQYF. Here the CDR3 DNA reads TGTGCCAGTAGTATAGGTGACAGGGGGACAGACGAGCAGTACTTC.

J is TRBJ2-3 and V is TRBV6-5, with D tentatively TRBD2 (5 bases). Germline loops: CDR1 MNHEY, CDR2 SVGAGI. The germline V and J ends were trimmed by 5 bases and 2 bases, with 11 bases remaining between them. The CDR3 spans 14 residues. In nucleotides, the CDR3 is TGTGCCAGCAGTCCTCAGCGGTCCACAGATACGCAGTATTTT. It specifies CASSPQRSTDTQYF.

Here the CDR3 reads CASSPSPGGLDTEAFF. For the CDR3, the DNA is TGTGCCAGCAGCCCCTCCCCAGGGGGTCTAGACACTGAAGCTTTCTTT. This chain connects TRBV3-1 (or the pseudogene TRBV3-2) to TRBJ1-1; TRBD1 aligns across 7 bases. The CDR3 runs 16 residues. The junction had 11 bases not matched to a gene; V was cut back by 4 bases and J by 3 bases. Germline V gives CDR1 LGHDT, CDR2 YNNKEL (reference sequence).

The chain couples TRBV16 to TRBJ1-1; no definite D call. CDR3 size: 11 residues. The V and J ends lost 4 bases and 10 bases respectively, with 10 bases between them. CDR1 KGHSY and CDR2 FQNENV come from the germline V gene. The CDR3 nucleotides read TGTGCCAGCAGCCGAGGGCGGACAGCTTTCTTT. This gives the protein CASSRGRTAFF.

J is TRBJ2-4 and V is TRBV6-1; no clear D gene. The CDR3 extends over 11 amino acids. Germline CDR1 and CDR2: MNHNS and SASEGT. The V end lost 5 bases, the J end lost 11 bases, and 10 bases lay between the germline ends. Here the CDR3 reads CASSLSVVQYF. The CDR3 nucleotides read TGTGCCAGCAGTTTAAGCGTTGTTCAGTACTTC.

This chain joins TRBV6-5 and TRBJ1-5, with D possibly being TRBD1 (5 bases). The CDR3 is 15 residues long. V was cut by 4 bases and J by 1 base, with 11 bases left in between. The germline V gene has CDR1 MNHEY and CDR2 SVGAGI. The CDR3 region has the DNA TGTGCCAGCAGTTCCGTTTGGGGGAGCAATCAGCCCCAGCATTTT. Its protein product is CASSSVWGSNQPQHF.

This chain links TRBV19 with TRBJ2-7; D remains unclear. V lost 3 bases and J lost 3, with 9 bases in between. CDR3 length: 13 amino acids. In germline, CDR1 is LNHDA, CDR2 SQIVND (reference sequence). This CDR3 reads CASSMVRSYEQYF. For the CDR3, the DNA is TGTGCCAGTAGTATGGTCAGGAGCTACGAGCAGTACTTC.

The chain uses TRBV19 and TRBJ1-6; 10 nucleotides align to TRBD1. Germline-derived CDR1 and CDR2 are LNHDA and SQIVND (reference sequence). Trimming at V came to 2 bases and at J to 14 bases, leaving 9 bases not matched to a gene. CDR3 length: 15 amino acids. The CDR3 reads CASSIPGQGIRALHF. The CDR3 DNA reads as TGTGCCAGTAGTATACCGGGACAGGGGATACGGGCCCTCCACTTT.

The chain recombines TRBV6-1 with TRBJ2-7, with 9 bases identical to TRBD2. The CDR3 sequence is 16 residues long. The junction had 8 bases not matched to a gene; V was cut back by 3 bases and J by 2 bases. The germline gives CDR1 MNHNS, CDR2 SASEGT. The CDR3 spells CASSEIAGEGTYEQYF. The CDR3 coding sequence is TGTGCCAGCAGTGAGATAGCGGGAGAAGGGACCTACGAGCAGTACTTC.

The chain links TRBV9 to TRBJ2-3, with D possibly being TRBD2 (5 bases). In germline, CDR1 is SGDLS, CDR2 YYNGEE. V was clipped by 0 bases and J by 1 base, with 12 bases between them. The CDR3 is 16 amino acids. The CDR3 loop is CASSVVDSPGTDTQYF. CDR3 DNA sequence: TGTGCCAGCAGCGTAGTGGACTCACCTGGCACAGATACGCAGTATTTT.

This rearrangement joins TRBV20-1 to TRBJ1-5; TRBD1 might be the D (5 bases). CDR1 is DFQATT, CDR2 SNEGSKA, per germline (reference sequence). V was clipped by 3 bases and J by 5 bases, with 23 bases between them. CDR3 length equals 17 residues. The CDR3 DNA reads TGCAGTGCTAGTAAGATACGCGGGACTTCGGTTTATCAGCCCCAGCATTTT. The encoded protein is CSASKIRGTSVYQPQHF.

V is TRBV7-3 and J is TRBJ2-7; possibly TRBD1 or TRBD2 for D (5 bases each). CDR1 and CDR2 (germline): SGHTA, FQGTGA. This CDR3 has 11 amino acids. V lost 6 bases and J lost 6, with 9 bases in between. This CDR3 reads CASRRGAEQYF. The CDR3 region has the DNA TGTGCCAGCAGGAGGGGTGCCGAGCAGTACTTC.

The J gene is TRBJ1-4, the V gene TRBV27, with D unresolved. V lost 3 bases and J 3 bases, leaving 8 bases between the germline ends. Germline assignment: CDR1 MNHEY and CDR2 SMNVEV (reference sequence). CDR3 size: 14 residues. CDR3 bases: TGTGCCAGCAGTTTGAGCGCTTCTAATGAAAAACTGTTTTTT. Its protein is CASSLSASNEKLFF.

This chain joins TRBV7-2 and TRBJ2-3; TRBD2 matches at 11 bases. The V segment lost 2 bases and the J segment 7 bases; nucleotides outside the gene matches: 11. Germline CDR1 SGHTA, CDR2 FQGNSA. This CDR3 has 17 amino acids. DNA for the CDR3: TGTGCCAGCAGCTTATCGGCTCTAGCGGGAGGACGAAATACGCAGTATTTT. Translation gives CASSLSALAGGRNTQYF.

The chain uses TRBV18 and TRBJ1-4, with D possibly being TRBD1 (6 bases). The V gene's germline CDR1 is KGHSH and CDR2 LQKENI. This CDR3 has 16 amino acids. V gave up 2 bases and J gave up 5 bases, with 15 bases separating them. The CDR3 spells CASSPNARGANEKLFF. The DNA for the CDR3 is TGTGCCAGCTCACCAAACGCTAGGGGGGCGAATGAAAAACTGTTTTTT.